This TCR beta chain was recorded in a study of blood T cell repertoires in COVID-19. The V gene's germline CDR1 is SQVTM and CDR2 ANQGSEA. The V end was cut by 7 bases, the J end by 8 bases, with 20 bases between. CDR3 length: 13 amino acids. Profiled with immunoSEQ multiplex PCR; TCRdb holds only in-frame clones, not every one. The sample shows under 350,000 clones, around 88% of them seen only once. This sequence joins TRBV29-1 and TRBJ1-1, with D possibly being TRBD1 (6 bases). Material: peripheral blood. This sequence originates from a man in his forties with acute or convalescent COVID-19. In nucleotides, the CDR3 is TGCAGCGGCTCACCGGGACACCCAAAGGAAGCTTTCTTT. Its protein product is CSGSPGHPKEAFF.